This TCR beta chain was found in a study of glioma-infiltrating T cells. Study-wide findings and caveats: Very few CDR3 sequences were shared between tissue and blood.

TCR alpha and beta CDR3 regions were amplified from RNA using iRepertoire nested multiplex PCR. Input was roughly 100-450 ng of tissue mRNA or PBMC total RNA. TCRdb used MiXCR to reprocess the multiplex PCR reads, holding one entry per CDR3 protein. The sample carries around 180,000 distinct CDR3 sequences, roughly 45% recorded once. Germline V lookup: CDR1 SNHLY, CDR2 FYNNEI. The V end was cut by 4 bases, the J end by 6 bases, with 16 bases between. The CDR3 runs to 15 residues. In this sample, this clonotype turned up a few times. Its antigen is unidentified. This clonotype originated in a human donor with low-grade glioma or glioblastoma, undergoing nonglioma brain surgery, or in good health (not recorded which). The sample was glioma tissue, nonneoplastic brain tissue, or PBMCs (not recorded which). The chain has TRBV2 and TRBJ1-5, with TRBD1 as a possible D gene (5 bases). The CDR3: CASSGGRGVRQPQHF. The CDR3 DNA sequence: TGTGCCAGCAGTGGGGGGAGGGGTGTTCGTCAGCCCCAGCATTTT.